The 13 T cell receptor beta chains reported below all come from one sample, sequenced in a study of T cell repertoires in breast cancer. Primers covering all TCR V genes were used in emulsion RT-PCR on CD8+ T cells. A second nested PCR with blocking oligonucleotides suppressed unpaired genes. In TCRdb, the emulsion pairing reads were re-called with MiXCR into one record per CDR3 protein. The sample lists roughly 39,000 distinct CDR3 sequences, 45% occurring once. What was sequenced was CD8+ T cells. The receptors come from a pool of human donors with breast cancer or a healthy control (not recorded which).

V usage is TRBV2 and J usage is TRBJ2-2, with 8 bases fitting TRBD1. With V trimmed by 7 bases and J by 0 bases, 10 bases remained unmatched. Germline V gene data show CDR1 as SNHLY and CDR2 as FYNNEI. The CDR3 contains 17 residues. The CDR3 DNA reads as TGTGCCAGCAAAGGGACAGGACGTTCGGCGAACACCGGGGAGCTGTTTTTT. This sequence encodes CASKGTGRSANTGELFF.

In regard to this clonotype: The junction departs from germline at one end; a sequencing error may be responsible. The rearrangement joins TRBV28 to TRBJ2-1, with 12 positions matching TRBD2. The CDR3 has 17 residues. CDR1 is MDHEN, CDR2 SYDVKM, per germline. The CDR3 here is CAGSLWALAGGPGEQFF. The DNA of the CDR3 is TGTGCCGGCAGTTTATGGGCCCTAGCGGGAGGGCCCGGTGAGCAGTTCTTC.

This clonotype showed up just a few times. This chain joins TRBV20-1 and TRBJ1-2; D ambiguous. Germline CDR1 and CDR2: DFQATT and SNEGSKA (reference sequence). Trimming removed 3 bases from V and 1 base from J, with 18 bases in between. CDR3 length equals 16 residues. CDR3 residues: CSASSPPQPLNYGYTF. CDR3 bases: TGCAGTGCTAGTTCCCCCCCGCAGCCTCTTAACTATGGCTACACCTTC.

This clonotype was counted a few times. This chain connects TRBV20-1 to TRBJ2-5, with a weak D call TRBD2 (6 bases). CDR1 and CDR2 (germline): DFQATT, SNEGSKA (reference sequence). The CDR3 consists of 16 residues. V lost 6 bases and J lost 4, with 24 bases in between. Written as DNA, the CDR3 is TGCAGTGCCGGATCCCTGGTGACGGGAGTAAGAGAGACCCAGTACTTC. It is translated as CSAGSLVTGVRETQYF.

The gene calls are TRBV12-3 or TRBV12-4 and TRBJ1-2; D is unresolved. V dropped 6 bases and J dropped 2 bases, with 4 bases sitting between them. This CDR3 has 11 residues. This chain's CDR3 is CASSLNYGYTF. The CDR3 DNA follows: TGTGCCAGCAGCCTCAACTATGGCTACACCTTC.

CDR3 bases: TGCGCCAGCAGCTTGACTAGCCAGGGGATCTACAATGAGCAGTTCTTC. Its translation: CASSLTSQGIYNEQFF. This chain connects TRBV5-1 to TRBJ2-1; D is possibly TRBD1 or TRBD2 (6 bases each). Between the trimmed V and J ends, which lost 1 base and 3 bases, there was a span of 14 bases. There are 16 residues in the CDR3. The germline V gene has CDR1 SGHRS and CDR2 YFSETQ.

This clonotype has a count of ten or more. This chain links TRBV5-4 with TRBJ1-2; D is ambiguous. CDR3 length: 16 residues. CDR1 is SGHNT, CDR2 YYREEE, per germline (reference sequence). Trimming stripped 4 bases from V and 5 bases from J, with 21 bases between. CDR3 amino acids: CASSPGGETTIYGYTF. CDR3 in DNA: TGTGCCAGCAGCCCGGGCGGGGAAACGACTATTTATGGCTACACCTTC. The entire variable domain, with the rest obtained from reference TRBV5-4 and TRBJ1-2, is as follows: ETGVTQSPTHLIKTRGQQVTLRCSSQSGHNTVSWYQQALGQGPQFIFQYYREEENGRGNFPPRFSGLQFPNYSSELNVNALELDDSALYLCASSPGGETTIYGYTFGSGTRLTVV.

This clonotype was detected ten times or more. This chain links TRBV2 with TRBJ2-5, with D perhaps matching TRBD1 or TRBD2 (6 bases each). The V end was cut by 4 bases, the J end by 5 bases, with 17 bases between. CDR1 is SNHLY, CDR2 FYNNEI, per germline. The CDR3 has 15 residues. The CDR3 sequence: CASSATGAPGETQYF. DNA for the CDR3: TGTGCCAGCAGTGCAACGGGGGCCCCTGGGGAGACCCAGTACTTC.

The rearrangement links TRBV7-2 to TRBJ2-1, with D tentatively TRBD1 or TRBD2 (5 bases each). The germline gives CDR1 SGHTA, CDR2 FQGNSA. The V gene lost 6 bases and the J gene lost 6 bases, with 15 bases spanning the gap. This CDR3 spans 14 amino acids. For the CDR3, the DNA is TGTGCCAGCAGTCCACCAATGGGACGCAATGAGCAGTTCTTC. It translates to CASSPPMGRNEQFF. Filled out from reference TRBV7-2 and TRBJ2-1, the complete variable domain reads GAGVSQSPSNKVTEKGKDVELRCDPISGHTALYWYRQSLGQGLEFLIYFQGNSAPDKSGLPSDRFSAERTGGSVSTLTIQRTQQEDSAVYLCASSPPMGRNEQFFGPGTRLTVL.

The V gene is TRBV6-2 or TRBV6-3, the J gene TRBJ2-7; 9 nucleotides match TRBD1. V shed 8 bases, J shed 5 bases, and the junction held 4 bases outside the gene matches. This CDR3 is 12 amino acids long. Germline V CDR1 and CDR2: MNHEY, SVGEGT. The CDR3 region is CASEGQGNEQYF. The CDR3 DNA follows: TGTGCCAGCGAGGGACAGGGAAACGAGCAGTACTTC.

This clonotype has just a few counts. V is TRBV28 and J is TRBJ2-7; D is unclear. V lost 5 bases, J lost 5 bases, and 16 bases lay in between. Germline V gives CDR1 MDHEN, CDR2 SYDVKM. The CDR3 is 14 amino acids. This chain's CDR3 is CASSMSTDLNEQYF. For the CDR3, the DNA is TGTGCCAGCAGTATGTCCACGGACCTAAACGAGCAGTACTTC. Using reference TRBV28 and TRBJ2-7 for the parts outside the CDR3, the full variable domain is DVKVTQSSRYLVKRTGEKVFLECVQDMDHENMFWYRQDPGLGLRLIYFSYDVKMKEKGDIPEGYSVSREKKERFSLILESASTNQTSMYLCASSMSTDLNEQYFGPGTRLTVT.

This clonotype occurred a few times. The chain uses TRBV10-2 and TRBJ2-2; D uncertain. The CDR3 runs 13 residues. Germline-derived CDR1 and CDR2 are WSHSY and SAAADI. V shed 5 bases and J shed 5 bases, with 9 bases lying between them. As DNA, the CDR3 is TGCGCCAGCAGTAAGGGTTGGACCGGGGAGCTGTTTTTT. Amino acids: CASSKGWTGELFF.

This clonotype was detected a few times. CDR3 in amino acids: CASSQDREKTQYF. The CDR3 DNA reads as TGTGCCAGCAGCCAAGATCGTGAGAAGACCCAGTACTTC. The chain uses TRBV4-2 and TRBJ2-5, with unresolved D. Germline CDR1 LGHNA, CDR2 YNFKEQ. V lost 0 bases and J 6 bases, leaving 8 bases between the germline ends. The CDR3 runs 13 residues.